A selection of T cell receptor beta chains follows, all from one sample in a study of blood T cell repertoires in COVID-19. The repertoire was sequenced with immunoSEQ multiplex PCR; TCRdb's copy has only in-frame clones and lacks some. The table lists some 200,000 clones, about four fifths of them singletons, with about 4.6% in the top ten. Material: PBMCs or T cells enriched from blood (not recorded which). The source is a woman between 50 and 59 years old who had been exposed to COVID-19. Each CDR3 is given with its conserved first and last residue. Fields, in order: clone size, V gene, J gene, CDR3 protein. A clone size is listed for some rows: how often the clone was seen (once, few, many), or a class if it is expanded.

-	TRBV9	TRBJ2-7	CASSGSGTPFDEQYF
-	TRBV19	TRBJ1-1	CASSISERGTFF
-	TRBV15	TRBJ1-3	CATSRDQAGTGNTIYF
-	TRBV4-3	TRBJ2-1	CASSQEAVAGEQFF
-	TRBV6-5	TRBJ1-5	CASSRTGLNQPQHF
few	TRBV3-1/TRBV3-2	TRBJ1-2	CASSQDIYGYTF
-	TRBV27	TRBJ2-1	CASSSYRDRASNEQFF
-	TRBV5-4	TRBJ2-7	CASSTGTRRVRSYEQYF
-	TRBV10-3	TRBJ1-3	CAISEVPPTGTGSTGNTIYF
-	TRBV6-2/TRBV6-3	TRBJ1-6	CASSTGGDSPLHF
-	TRBV28	TRBJ2-5	CASSHRRGREETQYF
once	TRBV18	TRBJ1-3	CASSLRTGTGTENTIYF
once	TRBV14	TRBJ2-7	CASSQTTGYGMGEQYF
-	TRBV7-2	TRBJ2-5	CASSATSGGASETQYF
-	TRBV2	TRBJ2-7	CASSVMGQGEQYF
-	TRBV11-2	TRBJ2-5	CANGQEGETQYF
-	TRBV5-1	TRBJ2-3	CASSSDTTGGRDTQYF
-	TRBV7-2	TRBJ1-1	CASSQSSDRVGAFF
-	TRBV27	TRBJ1-4	CASSLSPSGERLFF
-	TRBV19	TRBJ2-7	CASSIGSPGAGYEQYF
-	TRBV2	TRBJ2-3	CASSEAKRLAGTDTQYF
-	TRBV5-1	TRBJ1-1	CASSSQGNTEAFF
-	TRBV5-1	TRBJ1-2	CASSLEQGYGYTF
-	TRBV5-6	TRBJ2-5	CASSLGPTGGAIQETQYF
-	TRBV7-2	TRBJ2-7	CASSFGSGQGREQYF
-	TRBV5-6	TRBJ1-4	CASSLGGDRNEKLFF
-	TRBV6-5	TRBJ2-7	CASMKGAGEQYF
-	TRBV4-1	TRBJ1-1	CASSHDGQLAVAFF
-	TRBV3-1/TRBV3-2	TRBJ2-7	CASSQDRERPSYEQYF
-	TRBV7-2	TRBJ2-7	CASSFDRGYEQYF
once	TRBV18	TRBJ1-3	CASSPTAGNTIYF
-	TRBV6-5	TRBJ1-4	CASMRDEKLFF
-	TRBV24-1	TRBJ2-3	CATSAPSGTGNTQYF
-	TRBV19	TRBJ2-5	CATSPGRTTETQYF
few	TRBV5-4	TRBJ2-1	CASSSGGALNEQFF
-	TRBV9	TRBJ1-1	CASSVRGMNTEAFF
once	TRBV21-1	TRBJ2-7	CASSKEQVYGQYF
few	TRBV5-1	TRBJ2-6	CASSLASGGDLSGANVLTF
-	TRBV7-9	TRBJ1-3	CASEGEGTPGNTIYF
-	TRBV24-1	TRBJ2-1	CATSDLQETGNNEQFF